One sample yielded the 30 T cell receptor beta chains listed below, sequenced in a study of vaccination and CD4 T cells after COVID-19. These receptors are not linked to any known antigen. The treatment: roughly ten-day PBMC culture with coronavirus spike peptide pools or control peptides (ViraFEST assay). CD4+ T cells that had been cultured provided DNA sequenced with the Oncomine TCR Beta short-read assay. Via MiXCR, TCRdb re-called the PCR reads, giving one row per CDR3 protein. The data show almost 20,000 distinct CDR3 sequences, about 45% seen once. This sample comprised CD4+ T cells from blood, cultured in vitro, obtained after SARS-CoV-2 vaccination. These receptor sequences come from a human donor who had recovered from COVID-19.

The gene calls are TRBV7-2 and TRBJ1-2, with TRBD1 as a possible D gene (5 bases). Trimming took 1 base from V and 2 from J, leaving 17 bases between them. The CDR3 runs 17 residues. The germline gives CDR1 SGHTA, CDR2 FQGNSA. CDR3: CASSLVRNSQGNYGYTF. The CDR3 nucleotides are TGTGCCAGCAGCTTAGTAAGAAATTCGCAGGGAAACTATGGCTACACCTTC.

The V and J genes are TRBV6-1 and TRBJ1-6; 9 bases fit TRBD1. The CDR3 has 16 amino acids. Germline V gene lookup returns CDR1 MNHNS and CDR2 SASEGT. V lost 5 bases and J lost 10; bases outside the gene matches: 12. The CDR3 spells CASSIARGTGRSPLHF. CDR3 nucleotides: TGTGCCAGCAGTATAGCCCGCGGGACAGGGCGCTCACCCCTCCACTTT.

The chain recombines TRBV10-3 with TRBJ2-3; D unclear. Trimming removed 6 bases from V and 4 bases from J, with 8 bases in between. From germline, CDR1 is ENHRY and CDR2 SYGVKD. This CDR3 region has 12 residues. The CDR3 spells CAISGEADTQYF. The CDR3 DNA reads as TGTGCCATCAGCGGCGAGGCAGATACGCAGTATTTT.

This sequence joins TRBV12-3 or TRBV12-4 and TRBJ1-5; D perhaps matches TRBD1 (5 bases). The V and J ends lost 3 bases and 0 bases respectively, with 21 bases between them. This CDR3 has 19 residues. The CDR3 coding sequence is TGTGCCAGCAGTTTTTCCCGGGACGTTGGGCTTTATAGCAATCAGCCCCAGCATTTT. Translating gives CASSFSRDVGLYSNQPQHF.

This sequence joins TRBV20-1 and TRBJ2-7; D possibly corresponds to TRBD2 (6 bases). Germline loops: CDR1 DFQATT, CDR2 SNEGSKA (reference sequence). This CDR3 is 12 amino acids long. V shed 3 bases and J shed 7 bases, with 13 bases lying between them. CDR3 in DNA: TGCAGTGCTAGTACCATCCGGGAGGAGCAGTACTTC. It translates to CSASTIREEQYF.

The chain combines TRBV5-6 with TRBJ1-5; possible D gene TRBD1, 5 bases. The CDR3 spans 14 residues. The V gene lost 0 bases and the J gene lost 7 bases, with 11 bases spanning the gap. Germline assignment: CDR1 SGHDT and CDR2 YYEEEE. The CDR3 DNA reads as TGTGCCAGCAGCTTGGCCGGGGGACTACAGCCCCAGCATTTT. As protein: CASSLAGGLQPQHF. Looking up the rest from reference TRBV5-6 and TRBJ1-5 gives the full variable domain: DAGVTQSPTHLIKTRGQQVTLRCSPKSGHDTVSWYQQALGQGPQFIFQYYEEEERQRGNFPDRFSGHQFPNYSSELNVNALLLGDSALYLCASSLAGGLQPQHFGDGTRLSIL.

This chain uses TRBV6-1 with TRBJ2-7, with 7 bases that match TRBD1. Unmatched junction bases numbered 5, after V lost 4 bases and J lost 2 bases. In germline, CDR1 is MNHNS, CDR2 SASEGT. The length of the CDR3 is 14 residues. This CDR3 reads CASSARDSTYEQYF. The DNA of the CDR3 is TGTGCCAGCAGTGCCCGGGACAGTACCTACGAGCAGTACTTC.

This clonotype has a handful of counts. The CDR3 protein is CASSYSTSVGRWGKTEAFF. The CDR3 nucleotides are TGTGCCAGCAGTTACTCGACTTCCGTGGGACGGTGGGGGAAAACTGAAGCTTTCTTT. The chain has TRBV6-2 or TRBV6-3 and TRBJ1-1, with a weak D call TRBD1 (5 bases). V dropped 0 bases and J dropped 5 bases, with 25 bases sitting between them. Germline-derived CDR1 and CDR2 are MNHEY and SVGEGT. The CDR3 contains 19 residues.

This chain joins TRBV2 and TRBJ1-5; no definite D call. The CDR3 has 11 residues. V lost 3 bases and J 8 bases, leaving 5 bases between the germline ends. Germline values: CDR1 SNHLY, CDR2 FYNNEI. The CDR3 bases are TGTGCCAGCAGTGATCCGGAGCCCCAGCATTTT. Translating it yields CASSDPEPQHF. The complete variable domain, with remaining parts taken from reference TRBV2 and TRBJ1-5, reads EPEVTQTPSHQVTQMGQEVILRCVPISNHLYFYWYRQILGQKVEFLVSFYNNEISEKSEIFDDQFSVERPDGSNFTLKIRSTKLEDSAMYFCASSDPEPQHFGDGTRLSIL.

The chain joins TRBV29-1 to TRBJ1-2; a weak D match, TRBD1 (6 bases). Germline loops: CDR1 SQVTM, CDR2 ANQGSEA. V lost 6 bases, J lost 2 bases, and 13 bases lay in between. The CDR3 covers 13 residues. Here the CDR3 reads CSVSKDRNYGYTF. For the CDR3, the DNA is TGCAGCGTATCCAAGGACAGAAACTATGGCTACACCTTC.

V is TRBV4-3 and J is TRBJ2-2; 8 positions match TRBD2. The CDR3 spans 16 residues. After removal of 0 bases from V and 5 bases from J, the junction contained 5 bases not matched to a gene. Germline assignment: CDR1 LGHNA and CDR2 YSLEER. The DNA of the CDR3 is TGCGCCAGCAGCCAAGAGTCGGGAGGGCCAACCGGGGAGCTGTTTTTT. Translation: CASSQESGGPTGELFF.

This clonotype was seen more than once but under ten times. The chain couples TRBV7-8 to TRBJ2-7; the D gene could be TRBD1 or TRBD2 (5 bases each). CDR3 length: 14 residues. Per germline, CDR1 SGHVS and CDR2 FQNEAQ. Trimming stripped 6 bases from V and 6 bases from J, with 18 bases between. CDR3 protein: CASRAGTSSLEQYF. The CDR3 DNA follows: TGTGCCAGCAGGGCCGGGACCTCCTCACTCGAGCAGTACTTC. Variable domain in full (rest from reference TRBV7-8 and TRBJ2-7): GAGVSQSPRYKVAKRGQDVALRCDPISGHVSLFWYQQALGQGPEFLTYFQNEAQLDKSGLPSDRFFAERPEGSVSTLKIQRTQQEDSAVYLCASRAGTSSLEQYFGPGTRLTVT.

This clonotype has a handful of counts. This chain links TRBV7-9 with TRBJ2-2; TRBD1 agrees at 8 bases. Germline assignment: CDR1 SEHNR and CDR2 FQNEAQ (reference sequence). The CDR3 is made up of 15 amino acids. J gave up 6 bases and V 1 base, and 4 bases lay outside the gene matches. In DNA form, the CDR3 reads TGTGCCAGCAGCTTAGTTCGACAGGGGCCCGGGGAGCTGTTTTTT. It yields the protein CASSLVRQGPGELFF.

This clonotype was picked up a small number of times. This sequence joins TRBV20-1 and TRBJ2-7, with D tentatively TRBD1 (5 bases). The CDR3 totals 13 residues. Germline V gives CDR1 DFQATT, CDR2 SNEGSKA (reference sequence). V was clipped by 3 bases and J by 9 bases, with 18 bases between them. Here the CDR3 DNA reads TGCAGTGCTAGGAAGGACCCCAGGGTCGTGCAGTACTTC. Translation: CSARKDPRVVQYF.

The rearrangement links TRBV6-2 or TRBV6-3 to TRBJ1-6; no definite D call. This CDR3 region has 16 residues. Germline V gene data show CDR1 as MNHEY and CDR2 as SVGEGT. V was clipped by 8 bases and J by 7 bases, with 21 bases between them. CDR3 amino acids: CASAHGSATGNSPLHF. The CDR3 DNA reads TGTGCCAGCGCCCATGGCTCGGCAACCGGGAATTCACCCCTCCACTTT.

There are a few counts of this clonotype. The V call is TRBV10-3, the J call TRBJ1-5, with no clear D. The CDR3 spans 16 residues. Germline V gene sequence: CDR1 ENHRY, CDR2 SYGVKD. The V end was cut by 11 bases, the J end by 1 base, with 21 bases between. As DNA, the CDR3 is TGTGCCTCCCAAGACATTCGAAAAGGGAGCAATCAGCCCCAGCATTTT. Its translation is CASQDIRKGSNQPQHF.

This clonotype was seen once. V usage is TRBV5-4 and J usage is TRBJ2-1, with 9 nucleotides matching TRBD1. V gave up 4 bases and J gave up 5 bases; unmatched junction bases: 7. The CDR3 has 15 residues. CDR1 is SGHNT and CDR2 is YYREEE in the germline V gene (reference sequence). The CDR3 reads CASSRAGQGNNEQFF. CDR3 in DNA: TGTGCCAGCAGCCGCGCGGGACAGGGTAACAATGAGCAGTTCTTC.

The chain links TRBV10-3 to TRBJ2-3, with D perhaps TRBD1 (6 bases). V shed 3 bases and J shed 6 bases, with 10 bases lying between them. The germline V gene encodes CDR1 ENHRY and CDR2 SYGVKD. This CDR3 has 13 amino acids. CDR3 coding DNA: TGTGCCATCAGTGAACAGGGTACCGATACGCAGTATTTT. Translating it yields CAISEQGTDTQYF.

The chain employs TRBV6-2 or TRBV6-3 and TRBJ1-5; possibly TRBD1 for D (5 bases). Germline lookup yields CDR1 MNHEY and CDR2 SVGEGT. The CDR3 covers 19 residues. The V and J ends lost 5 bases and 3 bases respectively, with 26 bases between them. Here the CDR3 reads CASSDSRTGSAPINQPQHF. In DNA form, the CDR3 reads TGTGCCAGCAGTGACAGCCGAACAGGTTCAGCACCGATCAATCAGCCCCAGCATTTT.

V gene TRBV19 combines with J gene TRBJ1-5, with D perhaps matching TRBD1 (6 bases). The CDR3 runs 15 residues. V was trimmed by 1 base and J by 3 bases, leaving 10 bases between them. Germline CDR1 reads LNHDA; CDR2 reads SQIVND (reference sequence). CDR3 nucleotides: TGTGCCAGTAGTATAGGAGGGGGACCCAATCAGCCCCAGCATTTT. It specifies CASSIGGGPNQPQHF. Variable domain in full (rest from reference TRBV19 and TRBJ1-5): DGGITQSPKYLFRKEGQNVTLSCEQNLNHDAMYWYRQDPGQGLRLIYYSQIVNDFQKGDIAEGYSVSREKKESFPLTVTSAQKNPTAFYLCASSIGGGPNQPQHFGDGTRLSIL.

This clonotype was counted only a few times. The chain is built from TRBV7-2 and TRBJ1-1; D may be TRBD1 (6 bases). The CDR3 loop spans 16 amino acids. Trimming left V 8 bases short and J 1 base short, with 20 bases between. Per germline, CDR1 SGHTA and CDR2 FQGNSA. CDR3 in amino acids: CASPSTGTGWNTEAFF. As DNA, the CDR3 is TGTGCCAGCCCCTCTACAGGGACGGGGTGGAACACTGAAGCTTTCTTT.

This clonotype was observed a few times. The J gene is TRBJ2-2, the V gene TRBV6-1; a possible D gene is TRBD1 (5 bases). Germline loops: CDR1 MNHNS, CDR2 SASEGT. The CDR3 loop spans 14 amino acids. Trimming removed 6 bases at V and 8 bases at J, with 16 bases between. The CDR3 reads CASSDHRRSGELFF. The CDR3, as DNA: TGTGCCAGCAGCGACCACAGGCGATCGGGGGAGCTGTTTTTT.

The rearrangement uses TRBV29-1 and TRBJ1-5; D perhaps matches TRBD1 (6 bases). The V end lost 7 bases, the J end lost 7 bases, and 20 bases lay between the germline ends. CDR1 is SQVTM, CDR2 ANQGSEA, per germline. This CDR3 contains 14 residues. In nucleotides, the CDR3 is TGCAGCGCCTCAGGGGCCTTCAATCCCCAGCCCCAGCATTTT. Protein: CSASGAFNPQPQHF.

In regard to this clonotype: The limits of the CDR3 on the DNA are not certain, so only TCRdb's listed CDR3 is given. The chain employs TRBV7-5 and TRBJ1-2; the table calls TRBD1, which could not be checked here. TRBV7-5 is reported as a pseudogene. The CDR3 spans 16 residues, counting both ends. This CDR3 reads CISVPEARTGSYGYTF.

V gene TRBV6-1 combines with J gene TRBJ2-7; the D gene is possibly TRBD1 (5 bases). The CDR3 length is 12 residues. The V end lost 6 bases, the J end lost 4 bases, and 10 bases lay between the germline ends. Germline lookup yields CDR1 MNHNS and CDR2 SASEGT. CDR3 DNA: TGTGCCAGCAGGGACACAGCTTACGAGCAGTACTTC. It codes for CASRDTAYEQYF.

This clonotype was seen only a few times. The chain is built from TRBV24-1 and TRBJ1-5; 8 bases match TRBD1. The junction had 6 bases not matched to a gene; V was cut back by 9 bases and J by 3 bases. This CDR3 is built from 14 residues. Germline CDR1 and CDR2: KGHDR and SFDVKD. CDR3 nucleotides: TGTGCCACCGCCGGGACAGGTAACAATCAGCCCCAGCATTTT. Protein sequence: CATAGTGNNQPQHF.

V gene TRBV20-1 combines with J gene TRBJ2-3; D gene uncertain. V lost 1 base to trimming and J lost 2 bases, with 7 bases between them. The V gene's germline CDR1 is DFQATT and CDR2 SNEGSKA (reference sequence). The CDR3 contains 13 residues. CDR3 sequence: CSARVVVTDTQYF. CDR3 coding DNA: TGCAGTGCTAGAGTCGTGGTCACAGATACGCAGTATTTT.

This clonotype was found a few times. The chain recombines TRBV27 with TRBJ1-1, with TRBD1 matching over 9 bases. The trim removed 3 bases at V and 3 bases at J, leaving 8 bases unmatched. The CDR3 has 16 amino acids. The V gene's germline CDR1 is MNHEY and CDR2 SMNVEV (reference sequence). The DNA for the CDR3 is TGTGCCAGCAGTTTGCTGGACAGGGGCCTTGACACTGAAGCTTTCTTT. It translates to CASSLLDRGLDTEAFF.

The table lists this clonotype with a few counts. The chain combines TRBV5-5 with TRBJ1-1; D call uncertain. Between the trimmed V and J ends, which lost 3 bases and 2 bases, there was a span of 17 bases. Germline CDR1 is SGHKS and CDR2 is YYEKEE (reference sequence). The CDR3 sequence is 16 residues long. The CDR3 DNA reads TGTGCCAGCAGCTCGGCTGGGTTTGAGGTAAACACTGAAGCTTTCTTT. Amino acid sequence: CASSSAGFEVNTEAFF.

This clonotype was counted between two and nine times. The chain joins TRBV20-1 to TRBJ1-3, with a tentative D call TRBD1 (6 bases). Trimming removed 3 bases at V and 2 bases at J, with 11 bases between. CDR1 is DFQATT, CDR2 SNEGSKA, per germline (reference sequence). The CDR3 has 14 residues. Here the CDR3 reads CSARHRETGNTIYF. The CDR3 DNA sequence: TGCAGTGCTAGGCACAGGGAAACTGGAAACACCATATATTTT.